This T cell receptor beta chain was captured by sequencing in a study of cytomegalovirus exposure and HLA in healthy donors (dated 2017 in TCRdb). Concerning the study at large: According to an earlier analysis of several hundred of the donors, some 180 million T cells yielded roughly 100 million unique TCR beta sequences and about 300 Gb of sequence data. About 280 gigabases of sequencing data and approximately 92 million unique TCR sequences made up an early release that covered over 550 HLA-typed donors. Of the roughly 400 genotyped donors, less than 85% were placed in the genetic ancestry cluster associated with self-reported Caucasian donors. The study was designed to test whether signatures of past pathogen exposure could be identified by cataloging public T cell receptors. The T cell repertoires of several hundred subjects were profiled by immunosequencing and related to cytomegalovirus serostatus. A separate validation cohort of roughly 130 different subjects was used in addition to the roughly 700-subject first cohort. The study combined high-throughput TCR immunosequencing, statistical association of individual TCRs with disease status, and machine learning to predict cytomegalovirus infection status. To study patterns of TCR occurrence, a later analysis re-analyzed previously published TCR beta repertoires from around 700 donors and added high-resolution HLA genotyping. In the later analysis, no new phenotypic data were used to find candidate immune exposures; instead, reliance was placed on TCR beta sequences and their occurrence across donors. An earlier analysis of nearly 600 of the donors applied high-throughput TCR beta sequencing to assess whether each TCR beta V gene segment acted as functional or pseudogenic. Alongside the repertoire data, information on donor age, sex, ethnicity and CMV serostatus was compiled. A later genetic analysis used genome-wide SNP genotypes for about 55% of the 666 donors, treating that subset as a discovery cohort. All discovery cohort repertoires had been generated on a single sequencing platform. HLA typing covered class I and class II loci at four-digit resolution. The number of typed donors differed by locus: roughly 629-640 for A, B, C, DRB1 and DQB1; 500 to 550 for DQA1; 606 for DPA1; and around 450 for DPB1. A handful of DR-DQ haplotypes were treated as single units for association and clustering because of strong linkage in the cohort. On average, about 240,000 unique TCR beta nucleotide sequences were sequenced per donor among 398 genotyped donors of the cohort, with 15% to 20% of those sequences being non-productive. Overall study results and their limits: Across donors, most TCR sequences were observed very rarely, whereas some public TCRs were present in many individuals. A cluster of highly shared sequence variants was judged likely to represent a technical artifact of the sequencing pipeline. A total of about 180 TCR beta chains were listed by the study as associated with cytomegalovirus. Because HLA typing was unavailable for some donors at each locus, only the typed subset was used in association tests. According to a later analysis, most CMV-associated TCR beta chains appeared to be HLA-restricted, and the HLA associations seemed to be driven largely by CMV exposure. In a later analysis, the rate of TCR association differed among HLA loci, with DRB1 alleles having the most associated TCRs and HLA-C alleles having the fewest. When HLA alleles, especially DR and DQ, strongly co-occurred, TCR associations were difficult to assign to individual alleles. In vitro tests confirmed that a few of the cytomegalovirus-associated TCR beta chains recognize cytomegalovirus antigens. In a later genetic analysis, fewer N-insertions in productive TCRs were reported among donors in an Asian-associated ancestry cluster than the roughly 700-donor mean. In a later genetic analysis, a missense DCLRE1C variant was associated with V-gene and J-gene trimming of TCR beta chains, and the association was replicated in an independent cohort. The authors suggested that the approach could potentially be generalized to other disease states and immunological phenotypes. In both the original and validation cohorts, the classifier was reported to diagnose cytomegalovirus status with high specificity and sensitivity. A further reported finding was that TCR beta sequences accurately predicted the HLA-A and HLA-B alleles for most subjects in the first cohort. According to a later analysis, parvovirus B19, influenza, CMV and Epstein-Barr virus appeared linked to several top co-occurrence clusters. CMV serostatus was the only immune exposure information available for the cohort. A later analysis found that HLA-associated TCR beta chains were more clonally expanded and had lower generation probabilities than equally common non-associated chains. Linkage disequilibrium might explain the correlated functional status among segregating V segments, but an unknown experimental factor could not be excluded. The 87-base-pair reads could not distinguish some IMGT-functional V segments, including TRBV6-2 and TRBV6-3, so those segments were excluded. In a later analysis, some 17,000 TCR beta sequences were associated with specific HLA alleles at a false discovery rate of 0.05. Because counts were too low, more than 15 rarely observed V segments, including chromosome 9 orphons, were left out of the earlier analysis of some 640 of the donors. In this cohort, only TCR beta chains were sequenced, and detectable features were limited by the absence of alpha or paired-chain data. Presence/absence analyses assumed roughly uniform sequencing depth across donors, an assumption that may not hold. In an earlier analysis of over 550 of the donors, most TCR beta V segments were observed in productive rearrangements about 87% or about 30% of the time, broadly matching IMGT annotations.

A remark on this clone: The target of this receptor is not known. Base-call qualities are not available, and no considerably larger clone is one nucleotide away.

From the cysteine up to the phenylalanine, the CDR3 has a length of 14 residues. Kept here is only the CDR3 DNA, which spans 42 bases and is read in frame from base 1. From the germline V gene, CDR1 is LGHNA and CDR2 is YSLEER. V drops 3 bases and J drops 3 bases, leaving 12 bases in between. The cohort was made up of 650 to 700 healthy bone marrow donors. At the time of sampling, every cohort member was nominally healthy, though immune exposures that went unrecorded were likely present. The donor was CMV seronegative and was included in the group of several hundred seronegative cohort members. A peripheral blood sample was collected from each donor, and TCR beta sequencing was performed on peripheral blood mononuclear cells. Genomic DNA was extracted from the blood cell samples with the Qiagen DNeasy Blood Extraction Kit. Libraries came from the immunoSEQ multiplex PCR assay. A mixture of 60 forward primers for TCR Vbeta segments and 13 reverse primers for TCR Jbeta segments was used in the multiplex PCR. A multiplex PCR assay on genomic DNA amplified the CDR3 region of rearranged TCR beta genes. The amplified TCR beta libraries were sequenced on the Illumina HiSeq System as 87-base-pair reads. Per the authors' processing: A later analysis counted about 80 million unique TCR beta chains across the 550 to 800 repertoires, and some 11 million of these chains were shared by at least two donors. To remove PCR and sequencing errors, raw reads were error-corrected and collapsed into unique sequences using a nearest-neighbor algorithm that merged closely related sequences. CDR3 sequences were aligned to IMGT reference sequences to assign V, D and J gene segments. For a sequence to be retained, a match of at least six nucleotides to both a V gene segment and a J gene segment was required. A rearrangement was called productive if the CDR3 had no stop codons and remained in frame with V and J, and every other rearrangement was called non-productive. CDR3 was defined according to IMGT convention as the region running from the second conserved V-encoded cysteine to the conserved J-encoded phenylalanine. In an earlier analysis of more than 550 of the donors, sequences lacking an unambiguous match to a single V gene segment were excluded. In an earlier analysis of 500 to 750 of the donors, V segments were called functional above 56.7% productive rearrangements and were called segregating when the between-donor standard deviation exceeded 5%. A statistical classification framework was built to diagnose cytomegalovirus status from the catalog of TCR beta chain sequences. A later analysis assigned V and J genes by comparing TCR nucleotide sequences with IMGT/GENE-DB human TR gene sequences. Using the TCRdist pipeline, a later analysis assigned CDR3 sequences along with most-parsimonious VDJ recombination scenarios. In a later analysis, every TCR beta chain was defined by the combination of its CDR3 amino acid sequence and its V-gene family, and reads without a unique V-gene family were dropped. In a later analysis, some 600 highly shared, low-generation-probability nucleotide sequences were removed to address suspected cross-contamination and a sequencing artifact. In a later analysis, a clonal expansion index for each public chain was calculated from normalized within-repertoire ranks of inferred template counts. Generation probabilities in a later analysis came from a VDJ recombination model fitted to out-of-frame rearrangements, and those results were checked against IGoR. Hypergeometric tests were used in a later analysis to score TCR-TCR, TCR-HLA and TCR-CMV co-occurrence, with a repertoire-size bias correction applied to the TCR pairs. False discovery rates were estimated in a later analysis by permuting HLA or CMV assignments 20 times. In a later analysis, co-occurring TCRs were grouped using DBSCAN, and TCRdist sequence similarity was added for clustering within HLA-allele-positive subsets. For co-occurrence clustering, repertoires with fewer than 30,000 or more than 120,000 public chains were excluded, along with about five repertoires with anomalous nucleotide sharing. What TCRdb holds here is the immuneACCESS table cut down to in-frame rearrangements. Part of the clones is not present; checked against another copy, under half of the missing clones reflect an unresolved V gene, and the others are unexplained. That table furnishes V, J and clone size, whereas the DNA furnished D and trimming. The sample table holds 160,000 or so clones, of which approximately 85% were seen once. Together, the top ten hold about 2.1% of the sample.

The sequence links TRBV4-3 to TRBJ2-7, with TRBD1 as a weak D call on 5 bases. The sample comprised PBMCs. The clonotype comes from a young woman in good health and CMV-seronegative. The base sequence is TGCGCCAGCAGCCACCGGAAGGGGATCTACGAGCAGTACTTC. It encodes CASSHRKGIYEQYF.